This TCR beta chain appears in the sequencing data of a study of blood T cells in healthy people across ages. It was with a sample-barcoded 5' primer and a J-beta primer mix that a second PCR of roughly 6 to 12 cycles was run. TCRdb re-called the 5' RACE reads with MiXCR, one entry per CDR3 protein. The sample lists under 2,000,000 distinct CDR3 sequences; around half were seen once. This clonotype was counted between two and nine times. The sequenced sample consisted of blood. The clonotype was recovered from a woman between 40 and 55 years old in good health.

The CDR3 is CASSPSVPGPLSYEQYF. For the CDR3, the DNA is TGTGCCAGCAGCCCTAGTGTGCCGGGGCCCCTCTCCTACGAGCAGTACTTC. The rearrangement uses TRBV7-6 and TRBJ2-7; the D call may be TRBD1 or TRBD2 (5 bases each). The CDR3 extends over 17 amino acids. Deletions cut 5 bases from V and 0 bases from J, with 20 bases between. Germline V CDR1 and CDR2: SGHVS, FNYEAQ. The full variable domain, rest sourced from reference TRBV7-6 and TRBJ2-7, is GAGVSQSPRYKVTKRGQDVALRCDPISGHVSLYWYRQALGQGPEFLTYFNYEAQQDKSGLPNDRFSAERPEGSISTLTIQRTEQRDSAMYRCASSPSVPGPLSYEQYFGPGTRLTVT.